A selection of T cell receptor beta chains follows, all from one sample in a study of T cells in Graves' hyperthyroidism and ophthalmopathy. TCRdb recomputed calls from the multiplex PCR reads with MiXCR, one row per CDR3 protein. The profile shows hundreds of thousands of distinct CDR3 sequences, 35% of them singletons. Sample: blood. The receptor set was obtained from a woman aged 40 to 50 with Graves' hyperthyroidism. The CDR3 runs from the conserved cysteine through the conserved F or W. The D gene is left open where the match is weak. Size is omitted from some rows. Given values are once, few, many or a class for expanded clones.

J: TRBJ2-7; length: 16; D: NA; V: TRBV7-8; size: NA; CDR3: CASSLARTAISYEQYF; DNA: TGTGCCAGCAGCTTAGCGAGGACCGCGATCTCCTACGAGCAGTACTTC
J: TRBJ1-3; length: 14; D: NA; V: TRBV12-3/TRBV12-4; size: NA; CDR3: CASSPTVLGNTIYF; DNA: TGTGCCAGCAGTCCGACAGTATTAGGAAACACCATATATTTT
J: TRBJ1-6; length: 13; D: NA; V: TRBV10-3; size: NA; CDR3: CAISYGDNSPLHF; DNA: TGTGCCATCAGTTATGGGGATAATTCACCCCTCCACTTT
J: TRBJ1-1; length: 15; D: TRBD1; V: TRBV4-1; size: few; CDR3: CASSQARGGGYEAFF; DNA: TGCGCCAGCAGCCAAGCACGAGGGGGCGGGTATGAAGCTTTCTTT
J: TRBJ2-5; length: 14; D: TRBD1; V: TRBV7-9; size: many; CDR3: CASSPGQVQETQYF; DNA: TGTGCCAGCAGCCCAGGACAGGTTCAAGAGACCCAGTACTTC
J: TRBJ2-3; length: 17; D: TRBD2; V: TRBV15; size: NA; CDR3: CATSSEAGAGGGDTQYF; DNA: TGTGCCACCAGCAGTGAAGCGGGAGCCGGTGGAGGAGATACGCAGTATTTT
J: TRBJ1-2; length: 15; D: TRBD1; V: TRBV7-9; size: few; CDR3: CASSPSGQANYGYTF; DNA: TGTGCCAGCAGCCCCTCGGGACAGGCGAACTATGGCTACACCTTC
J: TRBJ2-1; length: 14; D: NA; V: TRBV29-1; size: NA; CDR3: CSVVVQGVYYEQFF; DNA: TGCAGCGTTGTGGTACAGGGAGTTTATTATGAGCAGTTCTTC
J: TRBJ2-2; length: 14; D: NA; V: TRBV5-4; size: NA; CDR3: CASSQGGGTGELFF; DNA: TGTGCCAGCAGCCAGGGAGGAGGGACCGGGGAGCTGTTTTTT
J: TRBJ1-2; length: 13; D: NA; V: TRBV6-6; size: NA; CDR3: CASSFRQGDGYTF; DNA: TGTGCCAGCAGCTTTAGGCAGGGAGACGGCTACACCTTC
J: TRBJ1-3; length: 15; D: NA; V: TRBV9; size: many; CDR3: CASSVQHGSGNTIYF; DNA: TGTGCCAGCAGCGTCCAACATGGCTCTGGAAACACCATATATTTT
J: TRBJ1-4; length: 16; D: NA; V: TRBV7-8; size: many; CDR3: CASSLAKTGMGEKLFF; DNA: TGTGCCAGCAGCTTAGCGAAGACGGGTATGGGTGAAAAACTGTTTTTT
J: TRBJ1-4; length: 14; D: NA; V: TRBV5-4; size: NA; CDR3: CASSIQGPNEKLFF; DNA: TGTGCCAGCAGTATTCAGGGGCCTAATGAAAAACTGTTTTTT
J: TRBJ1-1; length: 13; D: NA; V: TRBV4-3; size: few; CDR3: CASSQALSAEAFF; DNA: TGCGCCAGCAGCCAAGCCCTCTCCGCTGAAGCTTTCTTT
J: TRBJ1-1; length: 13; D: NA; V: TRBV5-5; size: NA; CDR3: CASSKAGNTEAFF; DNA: TGCGCCAGCAGCAAAGCCGGTAACACTGAAGCTTTCTTT
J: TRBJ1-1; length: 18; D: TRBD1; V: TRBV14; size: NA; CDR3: CASSQKRGRQVENNEAFF; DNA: TGTGCCAGCAGCCAAAAAAGGGGGCGGCAGGTTGAGAACAATGAAGCTTTCTTT
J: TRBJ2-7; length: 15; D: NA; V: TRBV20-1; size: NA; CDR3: CSAPDWRGKDYGQYF; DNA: TGCAGTGCTCCGGATTGGCGGGGAAAGGACTACGGGCAGTACTTC
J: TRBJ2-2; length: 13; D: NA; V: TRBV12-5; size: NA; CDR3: CASGLVETGELFF; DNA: TGTGCTAGTGGTTTGGTGGAAACCGGGGAGCTGTTTTTT
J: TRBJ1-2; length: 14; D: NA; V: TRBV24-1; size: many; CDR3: CATSDLNSHYGYTF; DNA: TGTGCCACCAGTGATTTGAACAGTCACTATGGCTACACCTTC
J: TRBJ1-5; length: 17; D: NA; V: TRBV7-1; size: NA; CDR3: CASSSSRGSLSNQPQHF; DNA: TGTGCCAGCAGCTCTTCGCGGGGGAGCCTAAGCAATCAGCCCCAGCATTTT
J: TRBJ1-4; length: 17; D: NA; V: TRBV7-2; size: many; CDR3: CASSSMGGGTGNEKLFF; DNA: TGTGCCAGCAGCTCAATGGGAGGAGGGACCGGTAATGAAAAACTGTTTTTT
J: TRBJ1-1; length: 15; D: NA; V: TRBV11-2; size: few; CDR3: CASSSPRGAGTEAFF; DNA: TGTGCCAGCAGCTCCCCGAGGGGTGCGGGCACTGAAGCTTTCTTT
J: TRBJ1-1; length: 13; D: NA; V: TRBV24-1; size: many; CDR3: CATSDLGGREAFF; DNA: TGTGCCACCAGTGATTTGGGAGGGCGTGAAGCTTTCTTT
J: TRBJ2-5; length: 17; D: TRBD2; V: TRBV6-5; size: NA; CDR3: CASSALYGTSGQETQYF; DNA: TGTGCCAGCAGTGCCCTATACGGGACTAGCGGACAAGAGACCCAGTACTTC
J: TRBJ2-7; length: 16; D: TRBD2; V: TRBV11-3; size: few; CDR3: CASSLLAGGLRNEQYF; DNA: TGTGCCAGCAGCCTGTTAGCGGGGGGCCTTAGGAACGAGCAGTACTTC
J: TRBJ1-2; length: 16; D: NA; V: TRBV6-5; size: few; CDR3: CASIAPEANRNYGYTF; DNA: TGTGCCAGCATCGCCCCGGAGGCGAACAGGAACTATGGCTACACCTTC
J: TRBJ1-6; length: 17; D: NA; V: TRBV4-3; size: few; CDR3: CASSQDIQGSYNSPLHF; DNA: TGCGCCAGCAGCCAAGACATACAGGGCTCCTATAATTCACCCCTCCACTTT
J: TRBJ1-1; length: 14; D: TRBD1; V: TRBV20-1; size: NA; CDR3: CSARGDRLLKEAFF; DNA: TGCAGCGCCCGAGGGGACAGGCTTTTGAAGGAAGCTTTCTTT
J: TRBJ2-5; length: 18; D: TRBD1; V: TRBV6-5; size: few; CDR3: CASSPLTGLPFRSETQYF; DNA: TGTGCCAGCAGTCCCTTGACAGGGCTTCCCTTTAGAAGTGAGACCCAGTACTTC
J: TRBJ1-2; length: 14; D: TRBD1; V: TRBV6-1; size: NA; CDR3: CASSLGTGIYGYTF; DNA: TGTGCCAGCAGTCTCGGGACAGGGATCTATGGCTACACCTTC
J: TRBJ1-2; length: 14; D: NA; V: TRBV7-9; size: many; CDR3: CASSSLVAEYGYTF; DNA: TGTGCCAGCAGCTCCTTAGTCGCGGAGTATGGCTACACCTTC
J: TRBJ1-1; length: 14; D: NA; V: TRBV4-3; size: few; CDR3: CASSQGQYDTEAFF; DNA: TGCGCCAGCAGCCAAGGACAGTATGACACTGAAGCTTTCTTT
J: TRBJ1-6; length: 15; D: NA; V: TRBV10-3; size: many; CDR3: CAISESPGGKSPLHF; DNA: TGTGCCATCAGTGAGTCCCCGGGGGGCAAGTCACCCCTCCACTTT
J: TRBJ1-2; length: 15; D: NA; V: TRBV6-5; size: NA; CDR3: CASSLIGLANYGYTF; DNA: TGTGCCAGCAGTTTGATAGGACTCGCTAACTATGGCTACACCTTC
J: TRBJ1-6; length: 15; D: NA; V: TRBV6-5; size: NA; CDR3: CASSFSRRRDSPLHF; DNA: TGTGCCAGCAGTTTCAGCCGAAGGCGAGATTCACCCCTCCACTTT
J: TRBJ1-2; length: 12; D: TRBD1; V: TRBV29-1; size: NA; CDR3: CSVDVGSGGHTF; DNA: TGCAGCGTTGATGTGGGATCAGGGGGCCACACCTTC
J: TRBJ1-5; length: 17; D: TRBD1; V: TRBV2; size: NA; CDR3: CASSTDRGDYSNQPQHF; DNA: TGTGCCAGCAGTACCGACAGGGGTGATTATAGCAATCAGCCCCAGCATTTT
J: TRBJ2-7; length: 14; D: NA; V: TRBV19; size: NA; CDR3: CASSNEGGSDEQYF; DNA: TGTGCCAGCTCCAATGAGGGAGGAAGCGACGAGCAGTACTTC
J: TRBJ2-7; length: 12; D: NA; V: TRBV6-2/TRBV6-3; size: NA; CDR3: CASSYRGREQYF; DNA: TGTGCCAGCAGTTACAGAGGGAGGGAGCAGTACTTC
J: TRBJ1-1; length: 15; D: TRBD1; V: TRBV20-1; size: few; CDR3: CSARDRQGESTEAFF; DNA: TGCAGTGCTAGAGATCGGCAGGGGGAAAGCACTGAAGCTTTCTTT
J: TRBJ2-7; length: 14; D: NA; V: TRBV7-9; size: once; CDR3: CASSFTGERYEQYF; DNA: TGTGCCAGCAGCTTTACGGGGGAGCGGTACGAGCAGTACTTC
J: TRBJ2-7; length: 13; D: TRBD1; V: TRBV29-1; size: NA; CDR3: CSVGPGQAYEQYF; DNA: TGCAGCGTTGGACCCGGACAGGCCTACGAGCAGTACTTC
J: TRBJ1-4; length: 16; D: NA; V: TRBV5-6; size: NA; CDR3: CASSLVDSPTNEKLFF; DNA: TGTGCCAGCAGCTTGGTGGACAGCCCAACTAATGAAAAACTGTTTTTT
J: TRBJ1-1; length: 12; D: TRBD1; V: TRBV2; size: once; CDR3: CASPGGNTEAFF; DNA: TGTGCCAGCCCAGGGGGCAACACTGAAGCTTTCTTT
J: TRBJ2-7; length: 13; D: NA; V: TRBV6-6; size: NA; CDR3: CASHRGGSYEQYF; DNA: TGTGCCAGTCACAGGGGGGGGTCCTACGAGCAGTACTTC
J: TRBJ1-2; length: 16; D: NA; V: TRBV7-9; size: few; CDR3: CASSSSSGPKRNGYTF; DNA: TGTGCCAGCAGCTCGTCCTCGGGCCCAAAGAGGAATGGCTACACCTTC
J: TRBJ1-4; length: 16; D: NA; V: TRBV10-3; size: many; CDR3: CAISESKGGAGEKLFF; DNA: TGTGCCATCAGTGAGTCGAAGGGGGGCGCAGGAGAAAAACTGTTTTTT
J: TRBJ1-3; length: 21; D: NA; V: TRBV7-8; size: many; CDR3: CASSLDSRTGPTFRSGNTIYF; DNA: TGTGCCAGCAGCTTAGATAGTCGTACAGGGCCGACCTTCCGCTCTGGAAACACCATATATTTT
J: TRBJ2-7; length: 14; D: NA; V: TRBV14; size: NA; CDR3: CASSWHGTSYEQYF; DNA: TGTGCCAGCAGCTGGCACGGGACCTCCTACGAGCAGTACTTC
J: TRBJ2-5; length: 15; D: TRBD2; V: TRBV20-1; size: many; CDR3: CSARGLAGRRETQYF; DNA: TGCAGTGCTAGGGGACTAGCGGGGAGGAGAGAGACCCAGTACTTC